A selection of T cell receptor beta chains follows, all from one sample in a study of CD8 T cells in Susac syndrome. TCRdb processed the immunoSEQ multiplex PCR reads anew with MiXCR; each CDR3 protein has one entry. The sample consists of 150,000 to 180,000 distinct CDR3 sequences, roughly 94% of them appearing once. The sequenced sample consisted of CD8+ T cells from PBMCs. All receptors come from a human donor with multiple sclerosis. The CDR3 runs from the conserved cysteine through the conserved F or W. The order of the fields is clone size, J gene, D gene, V gene, CDR3 DNA, CDR3 protein. A D gene is named only where the DNA matches it firmly. Clone size appears in some rows only: once, few, many, or a class for an expanded clone.

size: -; J: TRBJ1-1; D: -; V: TRBV11-1; DNA: TGTGCCAGCAGCCCCCGGGGGAACACTGAAGCTTTCTTT; CDR3: CASSPRGNTEAFF
size: once; J: TRBJ2-3; D: TRBD2; V: TRBV15; DNA: TGTGCCACCAGTACCGGGACTAGCACGCAGTATTTT; CDR3: CATSTGTSTQYF
size: -; J: TRBJ1-1; D: TRBD1; V: TRBV11-2; DNA: TGTGCCAGCAACAGGGGGGCTGAAGCTTTCTTT; CDR3: CASNRGAEAFF
size: once; J: TRBJ2-5; D: TRBD1; V: TRBV7-9; DNA: TGTGCCAGCAGCCCGACAGGGCCAGAGACCCAGTACTTC; CDR3: CASSPTGPETQYF
size: once; J: TRBJ2-3; D: TRBD2; V: TRBV3-1; DNA: TGTGCCAGCAGCTGTCTTAAGGGAGGGAGAGAACGCACAGATACGCAGTATTTT; CDR3: CASSCLKGGRERTDTQYF
size: once; J: TRBJ1-1; D: -; V: TRBV2; DNA: TGTGCCAGCAGTGAAGCAACGGGTAGGGCTGAAGCTTTCTTT; CDR3: CASSEATGRAEAFF
size: once; J: TRBJ2-1; D: TRBD2; V: TRBV4-3; DNA: TGCGCCAGCAGCCAAGATCCCACGGGAGGGGAGACAAATGAGCAGTTCTTC; CDR3: CASSQDPTGGETNEQFF
size: -; J: TRBJ2-1; D: TRBD2; V: TRBV7-9; DNA: TGTGCCAGCAGCTCGCCAAGCGGGGTCATTTACAATGAGCAGTTCTTC; CDR3: CASSSPSGVIYNEQFF
size: -; J: TRBJ2-7; D: TRBD2; V: TRBV2; DNA: TGTGCCAGCGAGTTAGAGACTAGCGGTTCCTACGAGCAGTACTTC; CDR3: CASELETSGSYEQYF
size: -; J: TRBJ1-1; D: TRBD1; V: TRBV9; DNA: TGTGCCAGCAGTGGATCAGGGGGAAACACTGAAGCTTTCTTT; CDR3: CASSGSGGNTEAFF
size: -; J: TRBJ1-2; D: TRBD1; V: TRBV29-1; DNA: TGCAGCGTTGAAGATCGGGGCACGGGACAGGCGTCGAACTATGTCTACACCTTC; CDR3: CSVEDRGTGQASNYVYTF
size: -; J: TRBJ1-2; D: -; V: TRBV30; DNA: TGTGCCTGGAGTGTAACTTCTCAGGGCGGCTACACCTTC; CDR3: CAWSVTSQGGYTF
size: -; J: TRBJ2-4; D: TRBD2; V: TRBV4-1; DNA: TGCGCCAGCAGCCAGATGCTAGCGGGGGCCCGAGACATTCAGTACTTC; CDR3: CASSQMLAGARDIQYF
size: -; J: TRBJ2-7; D: TRBD1; V: TRBV10-3; DNA: TGTGCCATCAGACGACAGGGGGACTCCTACGAGCAGTACTTC; CDR3: CAIRRQGDSYEQYF
size: -; J: TRBJ2-7; D: TRBD2; V: TRBV30; DNA: TGTGCCTGGAGTTGGGGGAGCGGGGGTTACGAGCAGTACTTC; CDR3: CAWSWGSGGYEQYF
size: once; J: TRBJ2-1; D: -; V: TRBV5-6; DNA: TGTGCCAGCAGCCCCGAAGGTGGATCCCCCGATGAGCAGTTCTTC; CDR3: CASSPEGGSPDEQFF
size: -; J: TRBJ2-1; D: TRBD1; V: TRBV6-1; DNA: TGTGCCAGCAGCCACCGGACAGGGAGTACCATTACTGAGCAGTTCTTC; CDR3: CASSHRTGSTITEQFF
size: -; J: TRBJ2-4; D: -; V: TRBV20-1; DNA: TGCAGTGCTAGGGGGTCGGGACTAGCCAAAAACATTCAGTACTTC; CDR3: CSARGSGLAKNIQYF
size: -; J: TRBJ2-7; D: -; V: TRBV9; DNA: TGTGCCAGCAGCGTAGATCTAGCTACCTACGAGCAGTACTTC; CDR3: CASSVDLATYEQYF
size: -; J: TRBJ1-4; D: -; V: TRBV12-3/TRBV12-4; DNA: TGTGCCAGCAGTTTAACAGGGCGGGCGGATGAAAAACTGTTTTTT; CDR3: CASSLTGRADEKLFF
size: -; J: TRBJ2-6; D: -; V: TRBV27; DNA: TGTGCCAGCAGTATATCGACTGGGGCCAACGTCCTGACTTTC; CDR3: CASSISTGANVLTF
size: -; J: TRBJ2-3; D: TRBD2; V: TRBV11-2; DNA: TGTGCCAGCAGCTCCCCGACTAGCGGCGAAAGCACAGATACGCAGTATTTT; CDR3: CASSSPTSGESTDTQYF
size: -; J: TRBJ1-2; D: -; V: TRBV29-1; DNA: TGCAGCGTTGAGCAGGGAGTAGCTAACTATGGCTACACTTTC; CDR3: CSVEQGVANYGYTF
size: -; J: TRBJ2-3; D: -; V: TRBV4-1; DNA: TGCGCCAGCAGCCAAGGGGATAATACGCAGTATTTT; CDR3: CASSQGDNTQYF
size: -; J: TRBJ1-6; D: -; V: TRBV12-3/TRBV12-4; DNA: TGTGCCAGCAGCCCCGGGTCCAATTCACCCCTCCACTTT; CDR3: CASSPGSNSPLHF
size: -; J: TRBJ2-7; D: TRBD2; V: TRBV13; DNA: TGTGCCAGCAGCACTAGGACTAGCGGCCCTAGGGAGCAGTACTTC; CDR3: CASSTRTSGPREQYF
size: -; J: TRBJ2-2; D: -; V: TRBV6-1; DNA: TGTGCCAGCAGGGCAGTCTTCGCGAACACCGGGGAGCTGTTTTTT; CDR3: CASRAVFANTGELFF
size: once; J: TRBJ2-3; D: -; V: TRBV15; DNA: TGTGCCACCAGCCCCAAAGGTCCTCCGCAGTATTTT; CDR3: CATSPKGPPQYF
size: -; J: TRBJ2-4; D: TRBD1; V: TRBV10-3; DNA: TGTGCCATCAGTGAGGGGACAGTAGCCAAAAACATTCAGTACTTC; CDR3: CAISEGTVAKNIQYF
size: once; J: TRBJ2-3; D: -; V: TRBV4-2; DNA: TGTGCCAGCAGCCAAGCCGGGGCTGTAGGGAGAGATACGCAGTATTTT; CDR3: CASSQAGAVGRDTQYF
size: -; J: TRBJ2-1; D: TRBD2; V: TRBV13; DNA: TGTGCCAGCAGCTCCTACGGGGGGACCACCTACAATGAGCAGTTCTTC; CDR3: CASSSYGGTTYNEQFF
size: -; J: TRBJ1-4; D: -; V: TRBV7-9; DNA: TGTGCCAGCAGCTCCCGACAAGGTGGGGGAATGGGACTGTTTTTT; CDR3: CASSSRQGGGMGLFF
size: -; J: TRBJ1-1; D: -; V: TRBV7-8; DNA: TGTGCCAGCAGCCCCACCCCCGGGACGGGTCGTGGAGCTTTCTTT; CDR3: CASSPTPGTGRGAFF
size: once; J: TRBJ2-7; D: TRBD1; V: TRBV20-1; DNA: TGCAGTGCTCCAGGGGGCGATACCTACGAGCAGTACTTC; CDR3: CSAPGGDTYEQYF
size: -; J: TRBJ2-7; D: -; V: TRBV7-9; DNA: TGTGCCAGCAGCTTACCAGGGAAAGGACACGAGCAGTACTTC; CDR3: CASSLPGKGHEQYF
size: -; J: TRBJ2-7; D: TRBD1; V: TRBV4-3; DNA: TGCGCCAGCAGCCAAGGATGGGGACAGAGCTTATCCTACGAGCAGTACTTC; CDR3: CASSQGWGQSLSYEQYF
size: -; J: TRBJ1-1; D: -; V: TRBV7-9; DNA: TGTGCCAGCAGCCCGGAGTGGTTAGTGAACACTGAAGCTTTCTTT; CDR3: CASSPEWLVNTEAFF
size: -; J: TRBJ2-7; D: TRBD1; V: TRBV7-9; DNA: TGTGCCAGCAGCTTATACCCCAGACAGGGATTCAACGAGCAGTACTTC; CDR3: CASSLYPRQGFNEQYF
size: -; J: TRBJ1-5; D: TRBD1; V: TRBV20-1; DNA: TGCAGTGCTCTGGTTGACAGGGCGGCGGGTCAGCCCCAGCATTTT; CDR3: CSALVDRAAGQPQHF
size: once; J: TRBJ1-1; D: -; V: TRBV7-9; DNA: TGTGCCAGCAGCTTTCCCGGACTGATTCGGAACACTGAAGCTTTCTTT; CDR3: CASSFPGLIRNTEAFF
size: -; J: TRBJ1-5; D: -; V: TRBV6-1; DNA: TGTGCCAGCAGTGAATTCGACTCTAGCAATCAGCCCCAGCATTTT; CDR3: CASSEFDSSNQPQHF
size: -; J: TRBJ2-7; D: -; V: TRBV6-5; DNA: TGTGCCAGCAGTTACGCAATCTCAGGGTTTTACGAGCAGTACTTC; CDR3: CASSYAISGFYEQYF
size: -; J: TRBJ2-7; D: -; V: TRBV11-2; DNA: TGTGCCAGCAGCCCCCCACATTACGAGCAGTACTTC; CDR3: CASSPPHYEQYF
size: -; J: TRBJ2-7; D: -; V: TRBV19; DNA: TGTGCCAGTAGTTTCCGACAGGAACGTTTGGACGAGCAGTACTTC; CDR3: CASSFRQERLDEQYF
size: -; J: TRBJ1-5; D: TRBD1; V: TRBV18; DNA: TGTGCCAGACCCCAGGGGGGATATAGCAATCAGCCCCAGCATTTT; CDR3: CARPQGGYSNQPQHF
size: -; J: TRBJ2-7; D: -; V: TRBV10-3; DNA: TGTGCCATCAGTGAAGGTTTCCCCTACGAGCAGTACTTC; CDR3: CAISEGFPYEQYF
size: -; J: TRBJ2-1; D: -; V: TRBV27; DNA: TGTGCCAGCAGTTCTTCAGGGTTCCCGCAGTTCTTC; CDR3: CASSSSGFPQFF
size: -; J: TRBJ1-5; D: -; V: TRBV6-2/TRBV6-3; DNA: TGTGCCAGCAGTTACTCGAGGTCCCGGGGACGGCAGCCCCAGCATTTT; CDR3: CASSYSRSRGRQPQHF
size: -; J: TRBJ1-2; D: TRBD1; V: TRBV29-1; DNA: TGCAGCGTTGATCGGGGACAGGGCGTGGGCTACACCTTC; CDR3: CSVDRGQGVGYTF
size: -; J: TRBJ1-6; D: -; V: TRBV2; DNA: TGTGCCAGCAGCCAGGGCATTCCGCCTTCACCCCTCCACTTT; CDR3: CASSQGIPPSPLHF
size: -; J: TRBJ2-7; D: -; V: TRBV4-1; DNA: TGCGCCAGCAGCCAAGATGCAGGGGGGCTTTACGAGCAGTACTTC; CDR3: CASSQDAGGLYEQYF
size: -; J: TRBJ2-7; D: -; V: TRBV20-1; DNA: TGCAGTGCTAGAGATCGGGCTAGCAGCACCTACGAGCAGTACTTC; CDR3: CSARDRASSTYEQYF
size: few; J: TRBJ1-6; D: -; V: TRBV9; DNA: TGTGCCAGCAGCGCGCTGGACAGTAGAATTAATTCACCCCTCCACTTT; CDR3: CASSALDSRINSPLHF
size: -; J: TRBJ2-6; D: -; V: TRBV3-1; DNA: TGTGCCAGCAGCCAAGATTACCGAGGGGGATCTGGGGCCAACGTCCTGACTTTC; CDR3: CASSQDYRGGSGANVLTF
size: -; J: TRBJ1-2; D: TRBD1; V: TRBV20-1; DNA: TGCAGTGCTAGGGGGACAGGGATGAATGGCTACACCTTC; CDR3: CSARGTGMNGYTF
size: -; J: TRBJ1-2; D: -; V: TRBV20-1; DNA: TGCAGTGCTCCGCCCCGGCAGGAATATAACTATGGCTACACCTTC; CDR3: CSAPPRQEYNYGYTF
size: -; J: TRBJ1-2; D: -; V: TRBV15; DNA: TGTGCCACCAGCAGAGATCGGGGTGATGTTGATGGCTACACCTTC; CDR3: CATSRDRGDVDGYTF
size: -; J: TRBJ2-2; D: -; V: TRBV5-6; DNA: TGTGCCAGCAGCTTGGCGATCACCGGGGAGCTGTTTTTT; CDR3: CASSLAITGELFF
size: -; J: TRBJ2-7; D: -; V: TRBV4-2; DNA: TGTGCCACCTCCCGGGGGGCCGATAACGAGCAGTACTTC; CDR3: CATSRGADNEQYF